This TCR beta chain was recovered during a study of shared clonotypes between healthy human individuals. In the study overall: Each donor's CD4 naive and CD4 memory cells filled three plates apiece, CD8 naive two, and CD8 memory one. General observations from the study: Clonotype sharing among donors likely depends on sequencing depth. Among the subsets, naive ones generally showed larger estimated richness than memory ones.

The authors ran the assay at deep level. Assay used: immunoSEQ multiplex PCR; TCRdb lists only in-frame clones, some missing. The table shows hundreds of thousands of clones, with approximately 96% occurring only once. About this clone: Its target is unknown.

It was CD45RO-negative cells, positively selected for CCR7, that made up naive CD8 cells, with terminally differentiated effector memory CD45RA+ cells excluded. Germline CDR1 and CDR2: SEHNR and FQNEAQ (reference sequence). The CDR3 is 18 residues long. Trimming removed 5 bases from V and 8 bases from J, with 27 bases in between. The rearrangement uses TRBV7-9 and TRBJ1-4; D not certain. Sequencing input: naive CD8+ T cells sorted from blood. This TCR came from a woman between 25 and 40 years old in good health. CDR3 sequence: CASSPKAEAGRQMEKLFF. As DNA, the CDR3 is TGTGCCAGCAGCCCTAAGGCCGAGGCTGGCCGGCAAATGGAAAAACTGTTTTTT.